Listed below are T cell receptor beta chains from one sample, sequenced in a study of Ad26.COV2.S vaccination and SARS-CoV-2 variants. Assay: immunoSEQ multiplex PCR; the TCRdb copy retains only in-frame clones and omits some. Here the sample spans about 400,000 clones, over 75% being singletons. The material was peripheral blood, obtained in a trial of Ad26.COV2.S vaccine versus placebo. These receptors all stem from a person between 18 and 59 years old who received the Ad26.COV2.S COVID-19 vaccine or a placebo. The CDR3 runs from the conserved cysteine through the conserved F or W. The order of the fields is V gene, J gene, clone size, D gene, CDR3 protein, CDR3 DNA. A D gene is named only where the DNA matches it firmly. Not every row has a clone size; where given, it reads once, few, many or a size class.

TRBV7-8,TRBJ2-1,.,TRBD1,CASSTQTGVEQFF,TGTGCCAGCAGCACCCAAACAGGGGTTGAGCAGTTCTTC
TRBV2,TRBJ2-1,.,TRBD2,CASSVTGLAGVRSYNEQFF,TGTGCCAGCAGTGTGACTGGACTAGCGGGAGTCAGGTCCTACAATGAGCAGTTCTTC
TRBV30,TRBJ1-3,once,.,CAWGGRGNTIYF,TGTGCCTGGGGGGGACGTGGAAACACCATATATTTT
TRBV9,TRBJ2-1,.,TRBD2,CASSPRRREVGEQFF,TGTGCCAGCAGCCCCCGTAGGCGGGAGGTAGGTGAGCAGTTCTTC
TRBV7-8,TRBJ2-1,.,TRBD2,CASSLDPSGSSYNEQFF,TGTGCCAGCAGCTTAGACCCTAGCGGGAGCTCCTACAATGAGCAGTTCTTC
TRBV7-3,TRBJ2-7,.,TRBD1,CASSQTGGSYEQYF,TGTGCCAGCAGCCAGACAGGGGGCTCCTACGAGCAGTACTTC
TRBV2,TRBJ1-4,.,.,CASNGGLSNEKLFF,TGTGCCAGCAATGGGGGGTTATCTAATGAAAAACTGTTTTTT
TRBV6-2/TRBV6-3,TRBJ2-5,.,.,CASSYSVFEGVDETQYF,TGTGCCAGCAGTTACTCGGTTTTTGAGGGAGTAGACGAGACCCAGTACTTC
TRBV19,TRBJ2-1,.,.,CASSIAPDVINEQFF,TGTGCCAGTAGTATAGCCCCCGACGTCATCAATGAGCAGTTCTTC
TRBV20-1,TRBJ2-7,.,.,CSASHRAQGPYEQYF,TGCAGTGCTAGTCACCGGGCTCAGGGACCCTACGAGCAGTACTTC
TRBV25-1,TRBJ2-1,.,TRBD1,CASSGFDPGTGDYNEQFF,TGTGCCAGCAGTGGTTTTGATCCCGGGACAGGGGACTACAATGAGCAGTTCTTC
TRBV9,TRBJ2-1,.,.,CASSPRRAISEQFF,TGTGCCAGCAGCCCCCGACGGGCTATCAGTGAGCAGTTCTTC
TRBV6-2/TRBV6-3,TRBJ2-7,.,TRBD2,CASSSSPSGRSSYEQYF,TGTGCCAGCAGTTCCTCCCCCAGCGGGAGGTCCTCCTACGAGCAGTACTTC
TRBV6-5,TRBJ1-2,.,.,CASSYSGTLAYGYTF,TGTGCCAGCAGTTACTCAGGGACTTTGGCCTATGGCTACACCTTC
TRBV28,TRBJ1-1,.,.,CASSLRAPSEAFF,TGTGCCAGCAGTTTGAGGGCCCCCTCTGAAGCTTTCTTT
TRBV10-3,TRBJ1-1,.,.,CAISAKGGTNTEAFF,TGTGCCATCAGTGCTAAAGGGGGAACGAACACTGAAGCTTTCTTT
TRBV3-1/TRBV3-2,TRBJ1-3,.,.,CASSRGGARGNTIYF,TGTGCCAGCAGTCGAGGGGGGGCGAGGGGAAACACCATATATTTT
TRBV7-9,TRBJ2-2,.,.,CASSLGAVTGELFF,TGTGCCAGCAGCTTAGGCGCGGTCACCGGGGAGCTGTTTTTT
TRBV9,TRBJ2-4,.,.,CASSPGVDSKNIQYF,TGTGCCAGCAGCCCGGGGGTGGATTCCAAAAACATTCAGTACTTC
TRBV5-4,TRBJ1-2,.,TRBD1,CASSLQGAGVYGYTF,TGTGCCAGCAGCTTACAGGGGGCGGGTGTCTATGGCTACACCTTC
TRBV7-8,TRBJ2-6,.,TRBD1,CASSSKARTGGAGGANVLTF,TGTGCCAGCAGCTCGAAAGCCCGGACAGGGGGCGCGGGAGGGGCCAACGTCCTGACTTTC
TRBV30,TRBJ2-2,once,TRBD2,CAWSRLAGGTYTGELFF,TGTGCCTGGAGTAGGCTAGCGGGAGGAACGTACACCGGGGAGCTGTTTTTT
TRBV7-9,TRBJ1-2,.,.,CASSLSQGGGYGYTF,TGTGCCAGCAGCTTATCCCAGGGTGGGGGCTATGGCTACACCTTC
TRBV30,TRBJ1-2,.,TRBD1,CAWTNPMEGAKGYTF,TGTGCCTGGACCAACCCTATGGAGGGGGCGAAAGGCTACACCTTC
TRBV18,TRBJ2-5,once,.,CASSPYDSNRQETQYF,TGTGCCAGCTCACCATATGACAGCAACCGGCAAGAGACCCAGTACTTC
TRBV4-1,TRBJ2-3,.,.,CASSQLGTDTQYF,TGCGCCAGCAGCCAACTGGGTACAGATACGCAGTATTTT
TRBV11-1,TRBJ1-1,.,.,CASSLEVAMNTEAFF,TGTGCCAGCAGCTTAGAGGTGGCAATGAACACTGAAGCTTTCTTT
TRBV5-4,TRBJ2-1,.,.,CASSVTSYNEQFF,TGTGCCAGCAGCGTGACGAGTTACAATGAGCAGTTCTTC